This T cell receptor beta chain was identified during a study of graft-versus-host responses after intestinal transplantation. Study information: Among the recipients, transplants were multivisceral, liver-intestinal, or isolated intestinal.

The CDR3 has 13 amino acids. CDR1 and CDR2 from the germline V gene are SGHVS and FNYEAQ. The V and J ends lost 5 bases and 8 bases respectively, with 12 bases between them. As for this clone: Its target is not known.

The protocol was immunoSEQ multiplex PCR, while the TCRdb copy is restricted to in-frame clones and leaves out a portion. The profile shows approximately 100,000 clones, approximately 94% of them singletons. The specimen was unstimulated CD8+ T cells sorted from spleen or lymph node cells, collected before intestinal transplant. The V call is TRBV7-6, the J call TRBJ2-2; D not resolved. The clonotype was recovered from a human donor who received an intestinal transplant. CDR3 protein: CASSPPPRGELFF. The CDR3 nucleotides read TGTGCCAGCAGCCCGCCCCCTAGGGGGGAGCTGTTTTTT.